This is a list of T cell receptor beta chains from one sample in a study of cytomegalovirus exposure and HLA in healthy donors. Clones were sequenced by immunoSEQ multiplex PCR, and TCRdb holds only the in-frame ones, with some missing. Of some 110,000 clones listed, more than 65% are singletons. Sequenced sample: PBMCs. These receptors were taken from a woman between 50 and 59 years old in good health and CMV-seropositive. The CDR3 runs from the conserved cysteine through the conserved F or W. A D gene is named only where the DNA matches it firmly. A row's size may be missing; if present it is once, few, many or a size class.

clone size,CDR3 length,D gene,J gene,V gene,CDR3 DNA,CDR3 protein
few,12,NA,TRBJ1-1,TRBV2,TGTGCCAGCATAGTTGGTGATGCTGAAGCTTTCTTT,CASIVGDAEAFF
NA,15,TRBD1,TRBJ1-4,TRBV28,TGTGCCAGCAGTTCACTGGCAGGGGGCTCTCAGGAACTGTTTTTT,CASSSLAGGSQELFF
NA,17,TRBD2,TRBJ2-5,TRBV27,TGTGCCAGCAGTCTTTATATGACTAGCGGGGGAGGGGAGACCCAGTACTTC,CASSLYMTSGGGETQYF
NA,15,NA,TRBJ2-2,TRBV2,TGTGCCAGCAGTGTCGGAGGGATTGGGACCGGGGAGCTGTTTTTT,CASSVGGIGTGELFF
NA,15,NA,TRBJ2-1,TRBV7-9,TGTGCCAGCAGCTTAACAGGATCGGAGGGCAATGAGCAGTTCTTC,CASSLTGSEGNEQFF
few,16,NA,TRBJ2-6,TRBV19,TGTGCCAGTAGTATGTTGAGCAACTCTGGGGCCAACGTCCTGACTTTC,CASSMLSNSGANVLTF
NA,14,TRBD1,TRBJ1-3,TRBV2,TGTGCCAGCAGGACGGGACAGGGGGCACACACCATATATTTT,CASRTGQGAHTIYF
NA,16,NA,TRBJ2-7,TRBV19,TGTGCCAGTAGCCGAGGACAAGGCCCGGGCACCTACGAGCAGTACTTC,CASSRGQGPGTYEQYF
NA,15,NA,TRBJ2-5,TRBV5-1,TGCGCCAGCCTTCCCCCCACAGGGCCCGAGGGGACCCAGTACTTC,CASLPPTGPEGTQYF
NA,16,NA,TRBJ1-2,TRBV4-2,TGTGCCAGCAGCCAAGAACCCGGACAGAGCAACTATGGCTACACCTTC,CASSQEPGQSNYGYTF
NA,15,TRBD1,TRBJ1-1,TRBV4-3,TGCGCCAGCAGCCAAGGTGGACAGGGCGGCACTGAAGCTTTCTTT,CASSQGGQGGTEAFF
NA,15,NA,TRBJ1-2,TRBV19,NA,CASTSAQGLNYGYTF
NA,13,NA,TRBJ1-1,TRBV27,TGTGCCAGCAGTTTACGGTACAGGTCCGAAGCTTTCTTT,CASSLRYRSEAFF
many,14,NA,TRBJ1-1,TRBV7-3,TGTGCCAGCAGCTTAGATAACTACTCCACTGAAGCTTTCTTT,CASSLDNYSTEAFF
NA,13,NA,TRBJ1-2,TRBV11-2,TGTGCCAGCAGCTTTACGGGTGTATATGGCTACACCTTC,CASSFTGVYGYTF
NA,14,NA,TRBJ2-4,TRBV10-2,TGCGCCAGCAGGACAGCTGCTTCCAAAAACATTCAGTACTTC,CASRTAASKNIQYF
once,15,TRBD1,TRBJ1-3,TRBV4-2,TGTGCCAGCAGCCAAGGTCAGGGGGGAGAAAACACCATATATTTT,CASSQGQGGENTIYF
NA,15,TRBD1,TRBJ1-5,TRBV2,TGTGCCAGCAGTGAAGAGACAGGGGCCTATCAGCCCCAGCATTTT,CASSEETGAYQPQHF
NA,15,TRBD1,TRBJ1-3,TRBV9,TGTGCCAGCAGCACAGACAGGGCTTTTGGAAACACCATATATTTT,CASSTDRAFGNTIYF
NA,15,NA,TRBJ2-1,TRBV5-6,TGTGCCAGCAGCTTGGGGGGGGGCCCTTTGAATGAGCAGTTCTTC,CASSLGGGPLNEQFF
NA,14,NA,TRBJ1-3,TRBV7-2,TGTGCCAGCAGCCTCGGGATCTCTGGAAACACCATATATTTT,CASSLGISGNTIYF
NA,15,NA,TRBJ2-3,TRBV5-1,TGCGCCAGCAGCACAGGCCAGGAGGGCGCAGATACGCAGTATTTT,CASSTGQEGADTQYF
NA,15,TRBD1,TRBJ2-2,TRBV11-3,TGTGCCAGCAGCTTAGCAGGGACAGGCACCGGGGAGCTGTTTTTT,CASSLAGTGTGELFF
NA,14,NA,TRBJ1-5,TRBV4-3,TGCGCCAGCAGCCAGGGGAGGGGGTATCAGCCCCAGCATTTT,CASSQGRGYQPQHF
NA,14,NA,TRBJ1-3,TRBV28,TGTGCCAGCAGTTTAGTCGGGTTAGGAAACACCATATATTTT,CASSLVGLGNTIYF
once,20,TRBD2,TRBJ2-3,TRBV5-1,TGCGCCAGCAGCTTGGAAGCGGGACTAGCGGGGGGTAGGGCGCAAGATACGCAGTATTTT,CASSLEAGLAGGRAQDTQYF
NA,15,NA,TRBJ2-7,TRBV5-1,TGCGCCAGCAGCTTGACAGGCCCTGGGGATTACGAGCAGTACTTC,CASSLTGPGDYEQYF
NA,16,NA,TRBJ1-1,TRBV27,TGTGCCAGCAGTTTATCTGGCAGGGGAAGGGACACTGAAGCTTTCTTT,CASSLSGRGRDTEAFF
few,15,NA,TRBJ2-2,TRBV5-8,TGTGCCAGCAGCCTAACCCTAGCGTTCACCGGGGAGCTGTTTTTT,CASSLTLAFTGELFF
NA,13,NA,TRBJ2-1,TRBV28,TGTGCCAGCAGCTTGAGCTCCTACAATGAGCAGTTCTTC,CASSLSSYNEQFF
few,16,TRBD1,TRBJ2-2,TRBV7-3,TGTGCCAGCAGCTTATATAAGGGGGCCTTAACCGGGGAGCTGTTTTTT,CASSLYKGALTGELFF